The sequence of this TCR beta chain was determined in a study of Ad26.COV2.S vaccination and SARS-CoV-2 variants. General observations from the study: Breadth and depth estimates from TCRs may understate total T cell responses.

Trimming removed 4 bases at V and 6 bases at J, with 9 bases between. Looked up from germline, CDR1 is SGHRS and CDR2 is YFSETQ. This CDR3 is built from 12 residues. Repertoires were generated with immunoSEQ multiplex PCR, while TCRdb's copy carries only in-frame clones and drops some. Seen here are around 300,000 clones, about nine tenths observed once, and the top ten hold approximately 5%. Treatment of the sample: roughly 18 received Ad26.COV2.S at low or high dose, single or two shots; about 5 received placebo; per-sample allocation not given. Specimen acquisition occurred on day 63 following the initial vaccine or placebo injection. With regard to this clone: Its antigen is still unknown.

The sequence came from a person between 18 and 65 years old who received the Ad26.COV2.S COVID-19 vaccine or a placebo. The J gene is TRBJ2-3, the V gene TRBV5-1, with D perhaps given as TRBD1 or TRBD2 (5 bases each). The sequencing here drew on peripheral blood, taken in a trial of Ad26.COV2.S vaccine versus placebo. The CDR3 DNA follows: TGCGCCAGCAGCCGAGGGGAGGATACGCAGTATTTT. Amino acids: CASSRGEDTQYF.